Each of the 8 T cell receptor beta chains below was sequenced from the same sample in a study of vaccination effects on CD4 cells after COVID-19. These receptors have no identified antigens. The culture ran for approximately 10 days, and then CD4+ T cells were isolated. Two doses of BNT162b2 or mRNA-1273 vaccine were administered to participants. Sequenced by immunoSEQ multiplex PCR; TCRdb stores in-frame clones only, minus some. The sample includes tens of thousands of clones, less than 85% seen only once; the top ten take about 2.4%. Sequenced here: CD4+ T cells from PBMCs cultured without peptide, sampled after COVID-19 vaccination. These receptors were taken from a human donor who received a COVID-19 vaccine.

The V and J genes are TRBV24-1 and TRBJ1-5, with D perhaps TRBD1 (6 bases). Germline values: CDR1 KGHDR, CDR2 SFDVKD. The CDR3 extends over 15 amino acids. Between the trimmed V and J ends, which lost 1 base and 7 bases, there was a span of 13 bases. CDR3 residues: CATSDFSGARQPQHF. The DNA of the CDR3 is TGTGCCACCAGTGATTTTTCGGGGGCTCGCCAGCCCCAGCATTTT.

This clone was recorded a few times. This rearrangement joins TRBV3-1 (or the pseudogene TRBV3-2) to TRBJ2-1; 12 bases line up with TRBD2. Trimming at V came to 3 bases and at J to 7 bases, leaving 13 bases not matched to a gene. This CDR3 spans 18 amino acids. Looked up from germline, CDR1 is LGHDT and CDR2 is YNNKEL (reference sequence). The CDR3: CASSHRASGGALRNEQFF. In DNA form, the CDR3 reads TGTGCCAGCAGCCATCGGGCTAGCGGGGGGGCTCTGAGGAATGAGCAGTTCTTC.

This clone was counted only a few times. The chain employs TRBV3-1 (or the pseudogene TRBV3-2) and TRBJ1-1; D perhaps matches TRBD1 (6 bases). There are 13 residues in the CDR3. The V end lost 5 bases, the J end lost 4 bases, and 11 bases lay between the germline ends. The germline V gene encodes CDR1 LGHDT and CDR2 YNNKEL (reference sequence). The CDR3: CASSEAGVTEAFF. The CDR3 nucleotides are TGTGCCAGCAGCGAGGCAGGGGTCACTGAAGCTTTCTTT.

The chain joins TRBV11-2 to TRBJ2-7; D possibly corresponds to TRBD2 (5 bases). Looked up from germline, CDR1 is SGHAT and CDR2 is FQNNGV. CDR3 length: 14 residues. The V gene lost 4 bases and the J gene lost 7 bases, with 17 bases spanning the gap. The CDR3 DNA is TGTGCCAGCAGCTCAAAAAGCGGAGGAAAAGAGCAGTACGTC. It codes for CASSSKSGGKEQYV.

The rearrangement uses TRBV5-1 and TRBJ1-1; TRBD1 matches at 7 bases. V shed 0 bases, J shed 1 base, and the junction held 0 bases outside the gene matches. CDR1 is SGHRS, CDR2 YFSETQ, per germline. This CDR3 is built from 14 residues. DNA for the CDR3: TGCGCCAGCAGCTTGGACAGGGGGAACACTGAAGCTTTCTTT. Translation: CASSLDRGNTEAFF.

CDR3 in amino acids: CASRYDSQETQYF. In nucleotides, the CDR3 is TGTGCCAGCAGGTATGACAGCCAAGAGACCCAGTACTTC. The chain is built from TRBV27 and TRBJ2-5; D possibly corresponds to TRBD1 (5 bases). Per the germline V gene, CDR1 is MNHEY and CDR2 is SMNVEV (reference sequence). CDR3 length equals 13 residues. V was shortened by 6 bases and J by 1 base, with 9 bases between the two germline ends.

The rearrangement joins TRBV4-1 to TRBJ1-5, with 8 bases lining up with TRBD1. From germline, CDR1 is MGHRA and CDR2 YSYEKL. The CDR3 runs 14 residues. V shed 4 bases and J 1 base; nucleotides not matched to a gene: 0. The chain's CDR3 is CASSRTGSNQPQHF. CDR3 nucleotide sequence: TGCGCCAGCAGCCGGACAGGGAGCAATCAGCCCCAGCATTTT.

The chain links TRBV27 to TRBJ2-5; the match to TRBD2 covers 13 bases. The CDR3 is made up of 17 amino acids. V dropped 2 bases and J dropped 2; count of bases not matched to a gene: 5. The germline V gene encodes CDR1 MNHEY and CDR2 SMNVEV (reference sequence). DNA of the CDR3: TGTGCCAGCAGTTTAAAGGGACTAGCGGGACCACAAGAGACCCAGTACTTC. It encodes CASSLKGLAGPQETQYF.